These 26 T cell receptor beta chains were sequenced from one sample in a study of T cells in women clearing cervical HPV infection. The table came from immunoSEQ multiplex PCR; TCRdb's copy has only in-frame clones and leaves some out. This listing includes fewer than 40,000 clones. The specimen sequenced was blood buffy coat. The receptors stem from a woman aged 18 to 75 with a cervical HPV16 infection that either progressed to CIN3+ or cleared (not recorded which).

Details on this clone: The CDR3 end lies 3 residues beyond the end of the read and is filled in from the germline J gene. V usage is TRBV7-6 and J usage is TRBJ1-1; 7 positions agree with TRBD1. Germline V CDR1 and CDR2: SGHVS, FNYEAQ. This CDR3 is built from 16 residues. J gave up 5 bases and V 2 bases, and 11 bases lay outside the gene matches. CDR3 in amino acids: CASSLNRDSRGTEAFF. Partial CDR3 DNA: TGTGCCAGCAGCTTAAACAGGGACAGCAGGGGAACTGAA.

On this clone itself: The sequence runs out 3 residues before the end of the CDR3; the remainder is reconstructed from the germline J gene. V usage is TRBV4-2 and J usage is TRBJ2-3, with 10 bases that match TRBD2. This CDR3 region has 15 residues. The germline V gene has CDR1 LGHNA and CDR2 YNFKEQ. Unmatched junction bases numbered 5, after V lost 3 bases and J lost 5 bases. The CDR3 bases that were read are TGTGCCAGCAGCCAGGAAGCGGGGGGGGTAGATACG. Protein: CASSQEAGGVDT. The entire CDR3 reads CASSQEAGGVDTQYF.

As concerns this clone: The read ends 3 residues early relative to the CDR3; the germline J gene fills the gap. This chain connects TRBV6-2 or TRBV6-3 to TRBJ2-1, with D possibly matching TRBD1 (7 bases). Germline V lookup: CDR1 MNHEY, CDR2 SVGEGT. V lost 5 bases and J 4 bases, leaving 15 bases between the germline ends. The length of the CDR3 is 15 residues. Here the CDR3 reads CASSLRGDSYNEQFF. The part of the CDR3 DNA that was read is TGTGCCAGCAGTCTCAGGGGGGACAGTTACAATGAG.

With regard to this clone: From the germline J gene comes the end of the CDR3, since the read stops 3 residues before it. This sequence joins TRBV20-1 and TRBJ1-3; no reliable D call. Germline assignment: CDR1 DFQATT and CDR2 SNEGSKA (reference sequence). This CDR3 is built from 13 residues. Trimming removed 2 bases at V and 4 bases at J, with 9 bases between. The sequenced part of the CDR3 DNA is TGCAGTGCTAGATTCCTCTCCGGAAACACC. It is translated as CSARFLSGNT. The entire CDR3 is CSARFLSGNTIYF.

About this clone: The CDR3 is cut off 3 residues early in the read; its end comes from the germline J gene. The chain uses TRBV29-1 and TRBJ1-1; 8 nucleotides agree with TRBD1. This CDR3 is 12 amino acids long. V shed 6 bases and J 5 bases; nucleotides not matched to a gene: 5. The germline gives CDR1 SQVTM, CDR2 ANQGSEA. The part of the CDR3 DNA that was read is TGCAGCGTAGGGACAGGTAGTACTGAA. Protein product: CSVGTGSTE. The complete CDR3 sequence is CSVGTGSTEAFF.

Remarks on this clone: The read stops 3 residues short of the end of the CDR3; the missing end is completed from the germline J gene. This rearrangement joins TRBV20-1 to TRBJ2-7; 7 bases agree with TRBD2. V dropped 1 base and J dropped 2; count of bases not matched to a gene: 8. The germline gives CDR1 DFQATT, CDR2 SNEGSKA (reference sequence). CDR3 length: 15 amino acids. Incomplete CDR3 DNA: TGCAGTGCTAGAGTGGGGGGGACGGGGACCTACGAG. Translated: CSARVGGTGTYE. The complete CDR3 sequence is CSARVGGTGTYEQYF.

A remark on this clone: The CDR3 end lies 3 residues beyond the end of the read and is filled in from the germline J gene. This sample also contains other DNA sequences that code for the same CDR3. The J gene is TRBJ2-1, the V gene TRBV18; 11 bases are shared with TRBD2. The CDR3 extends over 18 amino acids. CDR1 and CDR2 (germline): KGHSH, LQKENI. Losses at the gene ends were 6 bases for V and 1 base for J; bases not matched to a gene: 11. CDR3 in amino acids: CASSPPSGGYLSYNEQFF. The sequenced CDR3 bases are TGTGCCAGCTCCCCTCCTAGCGGGGGGTATCTATCCTACAATGAG.

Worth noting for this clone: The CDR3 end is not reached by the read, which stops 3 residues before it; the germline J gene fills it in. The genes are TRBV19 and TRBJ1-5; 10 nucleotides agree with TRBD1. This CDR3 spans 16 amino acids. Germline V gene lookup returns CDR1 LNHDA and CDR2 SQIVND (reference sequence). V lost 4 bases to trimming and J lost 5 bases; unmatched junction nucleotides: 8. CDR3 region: CASSTSRGTGDQPQHF. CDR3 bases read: TGTGCCAGTAGTACCTCCCGAGGGACAGGGGATCAGCCC. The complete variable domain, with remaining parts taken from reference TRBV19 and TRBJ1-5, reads DGGITQSPKYLFRKEGQNVTLSCEQNLNHDAMYWYRQDPGQGLRLIYYSQIVNDFQKGDIAEGYSVSREKKESFPLTVTSAQKNPTAFYLCASSTSRGTGDQPQHFGDGTRLSIL.

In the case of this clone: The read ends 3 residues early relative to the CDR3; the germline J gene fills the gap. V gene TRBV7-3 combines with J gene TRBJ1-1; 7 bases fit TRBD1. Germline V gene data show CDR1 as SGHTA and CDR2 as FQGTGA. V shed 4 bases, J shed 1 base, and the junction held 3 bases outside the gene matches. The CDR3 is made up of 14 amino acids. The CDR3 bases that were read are TGTGCCAGCAGCTCCGGACAGGCGAACACTGAA. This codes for CASSSGQANTE. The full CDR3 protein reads CASSSGQANTEAFF. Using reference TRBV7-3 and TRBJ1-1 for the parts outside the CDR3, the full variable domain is GAGVSQTPSNKVTEKGKYVELRCDPISGHTALYWYRQSLGQGPEFLIYFQGTGAADDSGLPNDRFFAVRPEGSVSTLKIQRTERGDSAVYLCASSSGQANTEAFFGQGTRLTVV.

The covered CDR3 bases are TGCGCCAGCAGCCCGGACGGGACAACGGGCGGGGAG. The encoded protein is CASSPDGTTGGE. The CDR3 as a whole reads CASSPDGTTGGELFF. The chain uses TRBV5-1 and TRBJ2-2; weak D call: TRBD1 (6 bases). The read falls 3 residues short of the CDR3 end, and the missing part is taken from the germline J gene. Trimming stripped 4 bases from V and 7 bases from J, with 17 bases between. CDR3 length: 15 residues. In germline, CDR1 is SGHRS, CDR2 YFSETQ.

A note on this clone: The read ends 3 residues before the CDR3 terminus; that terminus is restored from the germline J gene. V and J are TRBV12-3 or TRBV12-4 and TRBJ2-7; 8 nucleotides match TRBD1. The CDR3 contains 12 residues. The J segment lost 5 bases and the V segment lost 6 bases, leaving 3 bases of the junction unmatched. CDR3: CASSRTGNEQYF. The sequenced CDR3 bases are TGTGCCAGCAGCCGGACAGGGAACGAG.

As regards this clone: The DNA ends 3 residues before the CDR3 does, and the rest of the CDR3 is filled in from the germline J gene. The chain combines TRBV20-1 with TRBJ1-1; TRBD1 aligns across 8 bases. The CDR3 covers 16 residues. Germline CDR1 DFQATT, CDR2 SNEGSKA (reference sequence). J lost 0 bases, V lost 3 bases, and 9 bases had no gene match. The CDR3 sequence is CSARGQAYPMNTEAFF. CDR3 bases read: TGCAGTGCTAGGGGACAGGCCTATCCGATGAACACTGAA.

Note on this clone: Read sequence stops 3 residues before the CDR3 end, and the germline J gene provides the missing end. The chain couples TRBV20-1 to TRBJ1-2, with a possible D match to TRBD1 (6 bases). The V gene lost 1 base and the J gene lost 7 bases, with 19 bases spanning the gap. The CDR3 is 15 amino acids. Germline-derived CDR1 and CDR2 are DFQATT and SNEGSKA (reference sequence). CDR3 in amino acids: CSARGVRTVLTGYTF. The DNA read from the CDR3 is TGCAGTGCTAGAGGAGTCCGGACAGTATTAACTGGC.

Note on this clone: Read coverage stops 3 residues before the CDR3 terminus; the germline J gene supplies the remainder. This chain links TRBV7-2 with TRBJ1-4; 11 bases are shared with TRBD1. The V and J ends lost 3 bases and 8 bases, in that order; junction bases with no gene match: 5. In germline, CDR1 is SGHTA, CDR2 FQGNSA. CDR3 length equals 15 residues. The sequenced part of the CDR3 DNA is TGTGCCAGCAGCTTTCGGACAGGGGGCGTAGAAAAA. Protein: CASSFRTGGVEK. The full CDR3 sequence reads CASSFRTGGVEKLFF.

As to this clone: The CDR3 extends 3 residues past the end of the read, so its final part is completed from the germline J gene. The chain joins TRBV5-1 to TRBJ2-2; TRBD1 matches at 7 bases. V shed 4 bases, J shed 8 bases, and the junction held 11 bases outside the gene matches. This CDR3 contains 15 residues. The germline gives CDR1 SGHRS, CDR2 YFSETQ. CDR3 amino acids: CASSLRDSRDGELFF. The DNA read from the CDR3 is TGCGCCAGCAGCCTCCGGGACAGTCGTGATGGGGAG.

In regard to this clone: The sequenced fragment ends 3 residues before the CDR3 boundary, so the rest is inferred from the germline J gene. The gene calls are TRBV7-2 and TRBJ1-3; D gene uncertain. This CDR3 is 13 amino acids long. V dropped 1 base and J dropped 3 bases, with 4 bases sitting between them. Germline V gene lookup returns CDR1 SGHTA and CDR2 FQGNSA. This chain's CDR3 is CASSLGHGNTIYF. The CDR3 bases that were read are TGTGCCAGCAGCTTAGGTCATGGAAACACC.

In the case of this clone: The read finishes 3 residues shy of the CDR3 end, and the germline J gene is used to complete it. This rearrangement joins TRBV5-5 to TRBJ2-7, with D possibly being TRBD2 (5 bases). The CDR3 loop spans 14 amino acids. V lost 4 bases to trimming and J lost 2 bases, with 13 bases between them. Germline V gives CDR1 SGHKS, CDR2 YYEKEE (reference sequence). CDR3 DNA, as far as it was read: TGTGCCAGCAGCGAAGAGTGGCGGGCCTACGAG. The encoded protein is CASSEEWRAYE. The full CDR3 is CASSEEWRAYEQYF. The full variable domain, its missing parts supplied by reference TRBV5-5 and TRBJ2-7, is DAGVTQSPTHLIKTRGQQVTLRCSPISGHKSVSWYQQVLGQGPQFIFQYYEKEERGRGNFPDRFSARQFPNYSSELNVNALLLGDSALYLCASSEEWRAYEQYFGPGTRLTVT.

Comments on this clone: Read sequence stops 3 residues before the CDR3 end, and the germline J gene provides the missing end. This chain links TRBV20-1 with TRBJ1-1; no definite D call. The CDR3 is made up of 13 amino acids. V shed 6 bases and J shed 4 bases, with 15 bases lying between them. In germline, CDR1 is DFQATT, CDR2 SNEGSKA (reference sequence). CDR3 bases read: TGCAGTGCGGAGCTGGGCAAAGTCACTGAA. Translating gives CSAELGKVTE. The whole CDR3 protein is CSAELGKVTEAFF.

The sequenced CDR3 bases are TGCAGTGCCAGGGGCGGGAGAGAGACC. Protein: CSARGGRET. The complete CDR3 reads CSARGGRETQYF. This sequence joins TRBV20-1 and TRBJ2-5; perhaps TRBD2 as D (7 bases). The CDR3 end lies 3 residues beyond the end of the read and is filled in from the germline J gene. The CDR3 is made up of 12 amino acids. Germline V lookup: CDR1 DFQATT, CDR2 SNEGSKA (reference sequence). Trimming pared 6 bases from V and 4 bases from J, leaving 12 bases between.

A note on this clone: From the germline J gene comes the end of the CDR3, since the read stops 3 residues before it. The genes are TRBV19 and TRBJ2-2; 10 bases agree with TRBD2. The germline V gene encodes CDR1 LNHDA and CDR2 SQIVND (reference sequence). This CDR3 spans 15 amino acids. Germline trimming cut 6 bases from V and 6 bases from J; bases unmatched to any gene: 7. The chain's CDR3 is CASSIAGLAAGELFF. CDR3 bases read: TGTGCCAGTAGCATCGCAGGACTAGCGGCCGGGGAG. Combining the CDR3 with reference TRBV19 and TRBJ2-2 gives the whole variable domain DGGITQSPKYLFRKEGQNVTLSCEQNLNHDAMYWYRQDPGQGLRLIYYSQIVNDFQKGDIAEGYSVSREKKESFPLTVTSAQKNPTAFYLCASSIAGLAAGELFFGEGSRLTVL.

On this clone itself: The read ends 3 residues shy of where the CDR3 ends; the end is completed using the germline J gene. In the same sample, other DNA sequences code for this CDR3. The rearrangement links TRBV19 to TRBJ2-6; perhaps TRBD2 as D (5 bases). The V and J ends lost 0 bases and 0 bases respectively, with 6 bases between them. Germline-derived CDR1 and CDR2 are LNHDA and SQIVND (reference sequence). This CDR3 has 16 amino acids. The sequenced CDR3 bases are TGTGCCAGTAGTATAGAACGGGGCTCTGGGGCCAACGTC. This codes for CASSIERGSGANV. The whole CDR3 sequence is CASSIERGSGANVLTF.

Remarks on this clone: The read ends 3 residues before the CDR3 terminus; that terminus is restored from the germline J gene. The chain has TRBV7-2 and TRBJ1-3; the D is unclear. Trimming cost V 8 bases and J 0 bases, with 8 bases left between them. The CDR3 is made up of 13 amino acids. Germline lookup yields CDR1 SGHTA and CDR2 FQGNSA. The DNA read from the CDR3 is TGTGCCAGCCGCCCTAACTCTGGAAACACC. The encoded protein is CASRPNSGNT. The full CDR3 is CASRPNSGNTIYF.

CDR3: CASTLGGGVHTQYF. The sequenced part of the CDR3 DNA is TGCGCCAGCACCCTCGGGGGAGGGGTGCATACG. The chain uses TRBV5-1 and TRBJ2-3; 7 bases agree with TRBD2. Read sequence stops 3 residues before the CDR3 end, and the germline J gene provides the missing end. The V gene's germline CDR1 is SGHRS and CDR2 YFSETQ. The CDR3 covers 14 residues. V was pared by 6 bases and J by 7 bases, with 11 bases of the junction left unmatched.

The CDR3 sequence is CASSQVGTGIYTF. The DNA read from the CDR3 is TGTGCCAGCAGCCAAGTTGGGACAGGGATT. The chain is built from TRBV7-6 and TRBJ1-2; 9 nucleotides agree with TRBD1. The read is 3 residues too short to cover the CDR3 end, so that end is filled in from the germline J gene. Germline assignment: CDR1 SGHVS and CDR2 FNYEAQ. This CDR3 spans 13 amino acids.

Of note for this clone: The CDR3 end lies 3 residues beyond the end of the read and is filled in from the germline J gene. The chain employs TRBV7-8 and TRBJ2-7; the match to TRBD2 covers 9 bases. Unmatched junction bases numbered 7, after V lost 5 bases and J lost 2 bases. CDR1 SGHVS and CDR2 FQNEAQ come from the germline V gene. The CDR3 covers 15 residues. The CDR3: CASSTSSGATYEQYF. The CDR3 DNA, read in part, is TGTGCCAGCAGCACTTCTAGCGGGGCAACCTACGAG.

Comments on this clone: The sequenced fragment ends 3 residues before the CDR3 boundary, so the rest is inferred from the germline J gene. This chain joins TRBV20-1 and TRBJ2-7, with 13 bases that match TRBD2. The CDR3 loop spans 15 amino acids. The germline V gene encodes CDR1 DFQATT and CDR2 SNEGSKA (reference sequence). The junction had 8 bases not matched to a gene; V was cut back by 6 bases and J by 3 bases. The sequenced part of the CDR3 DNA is TGCAGTGCCGGGACTAGCGGGACGGCCAACTACGAG. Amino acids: CSAGTSGTANYE. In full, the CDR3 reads CSAGTSGTANYEQYF.